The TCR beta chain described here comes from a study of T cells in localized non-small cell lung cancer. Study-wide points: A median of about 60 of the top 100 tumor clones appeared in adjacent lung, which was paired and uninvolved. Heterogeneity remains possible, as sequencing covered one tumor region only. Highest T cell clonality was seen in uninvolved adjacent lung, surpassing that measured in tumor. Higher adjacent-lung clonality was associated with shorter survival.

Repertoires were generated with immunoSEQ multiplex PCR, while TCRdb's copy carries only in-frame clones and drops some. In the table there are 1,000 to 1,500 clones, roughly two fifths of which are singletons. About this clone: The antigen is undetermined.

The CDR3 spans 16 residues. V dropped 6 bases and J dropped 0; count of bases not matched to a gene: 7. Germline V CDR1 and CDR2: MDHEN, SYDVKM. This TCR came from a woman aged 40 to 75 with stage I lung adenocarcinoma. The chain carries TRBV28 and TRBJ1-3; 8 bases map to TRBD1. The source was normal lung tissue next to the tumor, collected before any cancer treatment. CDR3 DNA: TGTGCCAGCAGCCTTGGACAGGGCAGCTCTGGAAACACCATATATTTT. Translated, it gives CASSLGQGSSGNTIYF. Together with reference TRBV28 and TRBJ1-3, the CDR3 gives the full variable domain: DVKVTQSSRYLVKRTGEKVFLECVQDMDHENMFWYRQDPGLGLRLIYFSYDVKMKEKGDIPEGYSVSREKKERFSLILESASTNQTSMYLCASSLGQGSSGNTIYFGEGSWLTVV.